This TCR beta chain was identified during a study of blood T cell repertoires in COVID-19. About the research overall: Sites across the United States, Italy and Spain contributed samples from acute and convalescent COVID-19. PBMCs, B-cell-depleted T cells, or T cells were the source of the cDNA or gDNA that made up the material.

Germline V CDR1 and CDR2: LGHNA, YNFKEQ. The CDR3 length is 17 residues. V lost 4 bases, J lost 5 bases, and 11 bases stayed unmatched. As handled by the study authors: It was from reference gene primer amplification that nucleated cell counts were estimated. Assay used: immunoSEQ multiplex PCR; TCRdb lists only in-frame clones, some missing. V and J calls plus clone size are reproduced from that table; the DNA served to infer D and trimming. Counted here are some 48,000 clones, around nine tenths occurring once; the ten biggest clones make up roughly 19%. The sequenced sample was peripheral blood. This rearrangement joins TRBV4-2 to TRBJ2-7; TRBD2 matches at 13 bases. The sequence was collected from a man in his 70s with active COVID-19. This CDR3 is CASSLPSGLAGVDEQYF. CDR3 DNA: TGTGCCAGCAGCCTACCCTCCGGACTAGCGGGGGTTGACGAGCAGTACTTC.